This T cell receptor beta chain emerged from a study of blood T cells in healthy people across ages. Regarding the study as a whole: Among T cells, TCR beta diversity per million cells dropped roughly linearly as age rose. There was a strong correlation between TCR beta diversity and naive T cell percentage.

In regard to this clonotype: Its specificity is unknown.

V dropped 0 bases and J dropped 0; count of bases not matched to a gene: 11. The V gene's germline CDR1 is LGHDT and CDR2 YNNKEL (reference sequence). The CDR3 is made up of 19 amino acids. Through a sample-barcoded 5' primer and a J-beta primer mix, a second PCR was run for roughly 7 to 11 cycles. Each cDNA molecule received a tag from a template-switch adaptor that had 12 random nucleotides. One entry per CDR3 protein results from TCRdb running MiXCR on the 5' RACE reads. The sample contains about 1.6 million distinct CDR3 sequences, about 35% of which appear only once. The sample comprised blood. V and J are TRBV3-1 and TRBJ2-1, with 7 nucleotides matching TRBD2. The sequence came from a woman younger than 45 in good health. CDR3 protein: CASSQEQTTSPSSYNEQFF. As DNA, the CDR3 is TGTGCCAGCAGCCAAGAGCAGACGACTAGCCCTAGCTCCTACAATGAGCAGTTCTTC.